Listed below are T cell receptor beta chains from one sample, sequenced in a study of regulatory T cells in long-lasting Graves disease. MiXCR, run by TCRdb on the multiplex PCR reads, gives a single entry per CDR3 protein. The sample carries 300,000 to 400,000 distinct CDR3 sequences, roughly 17% recorded once. These data were also filed under a second study, of T cells in Graves' hyperthyroidism and ophthalmopathy.

Source: peripheral blood mononuclear cells (PBMCs), taken at new diagnosis, from a patient treated with antithyroid drugs. All receptors come from a man aged 40-49 years with Graves disease. Each CDR3 is given with its conserved first and last residue. Each record gives: D gene, V gene, J gene, clone size, CDR3 protein, CDR3 DNA. D genes are given only for firm matches. Size values are once, few and many counts, or a class for expanded clones, and some rows have none.

D: .; V: TRBV3-1; J: TRBJ1-6; size: many; CDR3: CASSRNGPLHF; DNA: TGTGCCAGCAGTCGAAACGGACCCCTCCACTTT
D: TRBD2; V: TRBV20-1; J: TRBJ2-7; size: many; CDR3: CSARGSGGAYEQYF; DNA: TGCAGTGCTAGGGGTAGCGGGGGGGCCTACGAGCAGTACTTC
D: .; V: TRBV6-4; J: TRBJ2-3; size: few; CDR3: CASSEKYGGNTQYF; DNA: TGTGCCAGCAGTGAAAAGTACGGGGGAAACACGCAGTATTTT
D: .; V: TRBV20-1; J: TRBJ2-3; size: .; CDR3: CSAGAWGASTDTQYF; DNA: TGCAGTGCTGGCGCTTGGGGGGCATCCACAGATACGCAGTATTTT
D: .; V: TRBV20-1; J: TRBJ1-5; size: many; CDR3: CSASGQAISNQPQHF; DNA: TGCAGTGCCTCGGGACAAGCAATTAGCAATCAGCCCCAGCATTTT
D: .; V: TRBV28; J: TRBJ2-1; size: many; CDR3: CASSRGGSSYNEQFF; DNA: TGTGCCAGCAGCCGTGGGGGGAGCTCCTACAATGAGCAGTTCTTC
D: TRBD1; V: TRBV7-3; J: TRBJ2-2; size: .; CDR3: CASSMDRVTGELFF; DNA: TGTGCCAGCAGTATGGACAGGGTCACCGGGGAGCTGTTTTTT
D: TRBD2; V: TRBV9; J: TRBJ2-7; size: many; CDR3: CASSVEAGVNYEQYF; DNA: TGTGCCAGCAGCGTTGAAGCGGGGGTGAACTACGAGCAGTACTTC
D: TRBD1; V: TRBV20-1; J: TRBJ2-3; size: many; CDR3: CSANQGASYTQYF; DNA: TGCAGTGCAAATCAGGGGGCTTCCTATACGCAGTATTTT
D: TRBD1; V: TRBV6-5; J: TRBJ2-7; size: many; CDR3: CASSSQGQGSGEQYF; DNA: TGTGCCAGCAGTTCCCAGGGACAGGGTAGTGGGGAGCAGTACTTC
D: .; V: TRBV24-1; J: TRBJ2-2; size: few; CDR3: CATSDLARDKDGNTGELFF; DNA: TGTGCCACCAGTGACCTAGCGCGGGACAAAGATGGAAACACCGGGGAGCTGTTTTTT
D: TRBD1; V: TRBV5-1; J: TRBJ1-1; size: many; CDR3: CASSKGTGTMNTEAFF; DNA: TGCGCCAGCAGCAAAGGGACAGGGACGATGAACACTGAAGCTTTCTTT
D: .; V: TRBV6-1; J: TRBJ2-2; size: few; CDR3: CASTESGNTGELFF; DNA: TGTGCCAGCACTGAAAGCGGAAACACCGGGGAGCTGTTTTTT
D: .; V: TRBV19; J: TRBJ2-7; size: .; CDR3: CASSMTGQPTREQYF; DNA: TGTGCCAGTAGTATGACAGGACAGCCAACGCGGGAGCAGTACTTC
D: TRBD1; V: TRBV20-1; J: TRBJ2-3; size: few; CDR3: CSADRTGSTDTQYF; DNA: TGCAGTGCGGACAGGACGGGAAGCACAGATACGCAGTATTTT
D: TRBD1; V: TRBV7-8; J: TRBJ1-1; size: few; CDR3: CASSLVNRGLLNTEAFF; DNA: TGTGCCAGCAGCTTAGTTAACAGGGGGCTTTTAAACACTGAAGCTTTCTTT
D: .; V: TRBV20-1; J: TRBJ2-1; size: many; CDR3: CSARYPRGWGGRNEQFF; DNA: TGCAGTGCTAGATACCCTAGGGGGTGGGGGGGAAGAAATGAGCAGTTCTTC
D: .; V: TRBV28; J: TRBJ1-5; size: few; CDR3: CANSLPGQPQHF; DNA: TGTGCCAACTCTCTCCCGGGACAGCCCCAGCATTTT
D: .; V: TRBV5-1; J: TRBJ1-2; size: .; CDR3: CASSLASNEGYTF; DNA: TGCGCCAGCAGCTTGGCGTCTAACGAGGGCTACACCTTC
D: .; V: TRBV18; J: TRBJ1-1; size: many; CDR3: CASSPAQGAEAFF; DNA: TGTGCCAGCTCACCTGCACAGGGCGCTGAAGCTTTCTTT
D: .; V: TRBV5-1; J: TRBJ1-2; size: few; CDR3: CASSRTVGNYGYTF; DNA: TGCGCCAGCAGCAGGACGGTGGGGAACTATGGCTACACCTTC
D: .; V: TRBV10-3; J: TRBJ2-2; size: .; CDR3: CAISEGQRDTGELFF; DNA: TGTGCCATCAGTGAGGGACAGAGGGACACCGGGGAGCTGTTTTTT
D: .; V: TRBV11-2; J: TRBJ2-5; size: many; CDR3: CASSAAGTYTVGQYF; DNA: TGTGCCAGCAGCGCCGCCGGGACATATACGGTGGGCCAGTACTTC
D: TRBD2; V: TRBV3-1; J: TRBJ2-3; size: many; CDR3: CASSQYASGLTDTQYF; DNA: TGTGCCAGCAGCCAATATGCTAGCGGGCTAACAGATACGCAGTATTTT
D: TRBD1; V: TRBV5-1; J: TRBJ1-2; size: .; CDR3: CASGTGQGAIYGYTF; DNA: TGCGCCAGCGGAACGGGACAGGGGGCGATCTATGGCTACACCTTC
D: .; V: TRBV20-1; J: TRBJ2-5; size: many; CDR3: CSARDRPDGETQYF; DNA: TGCAGTGCTAGAGACCGACCCGACGGGGAGACCCAGTACTTC
D: .; V: TRBV6-1; J: TRBJ1-4; size: many; CDR3: CASSEVGGRGGEKLFF; DNA: TGTGCCAGCAGTGAAGTTGGGGGGCGAGGAGGTGAAAAACTGTTTTTT
D: TRBD1; V: TRBV27; J: TRBJ2-2; size: .; CDR3: CASGTGDTGELFF; DNA: TGTGCCAGCGGTACAGGGGACACCGGGGAGCTGTTTTTT
D: TRBD2; V: TRBV7-2; J: TRBJ2-5; size: few; CDR3: CTSSFQRGQETQYF; DNA: TGTACCAGCAGCTTCCAGCGGGGGCAAGAGACCCAGTACTTC
D: TRBD2; V: TRBV15; J: TRBJ2-3; size: many; CDR3: CATSNLGGGGTDTQYF; DNA: TGTGCCACCAGCAACCTCGGCGGGGGGGGCACAGATACGCAGTATTTT
D: .; V: TRBV2; J: TRBJ1-4; size: many; CDR3: CASSGAAGNEKLFF; DNA: TGTGCCAGCAGTGGGGCAGCCGGTAATGAAAAACTGTTTTTT
D: TRBD1; V: TRBV7-2; J: TRBJ1-4; size: .; CDR3: CASRQDRVNEKLFF; DNA: TGTGCCAGCAGACAAGACAGGGTTAATGAAAAACTGTTTTTT
D: TRBD1; V: TRBV28; J: TRBJ2-7; size: few; CDR3: CASRSTGVNPYEQYF; DNA: TGTGCCAGCAGGTCGACAGGGGTGAATCCCTACGAGCAGTACTTC
D: .; V: TRBV30; J: TRBJ2-3; size: few; CDR3: CAWSVQRGTDTQYF; DNA: TGTGCCTGGAGTGTACAGCGGGGCACAGATACGCAGTATTTT
D: .; V: TRBV20-1; J: TRBJ1-1; size: few; CDR3: CSAARGAYPEAFF; DNA: TGCAGTGCGGCCCGGGGGGCCTACCCTGAAGCTTTCTTT
D: .; V: TRBV7-2; J: TRBJ1-4; size: many; CDR3: CASSLWGNEKLFF; DNA: TGTGCCAGCAGCTTATGGGGCAATGAAAAACTGTTTTTT
D: TRBD1; V: TRBV7-2; J: TRBJ2-7; size: once; CDR3: CASSLVGATGGEQYF; DNA: TGTGCCAGCAGCTTAGTAGGCGCGACAGGGGGCGAGCAGTACTTC
D: .; V: TRBV6-1; J: TRBJ1-5; size: many; CDR3: CASSLLSPGSNQPQHF; DNA: TGTGCCAGCAGTCTACTATCACCAGGTAGCAATCAGCCCCAGCATTTT
D: TRBD2; V: TRBV5-1; J: TRBJ2-3; size: many; CDR3: CASSLGLAGATDTQYF; DNA: TGCGCCAGCAGCTTGGGACTAGCGGGGGCCACAGATACGCAGTATTTT
D: .; V: TRBV30; J: TRBJ2-5; size: .; CDR3: CAWSRGQETQYF; DNA: TGTGCCTGGAGTCGAGGCCAAGAGACCCAGTACTTC